These 28 T cell receptor beta chains were sequenced from one sample in a study of blood T cell repertoires in COVID-19. Clones were read by immunoSEQ multiplex PCR, and TCRdb kept only the in-frame ones, dropping some. The table has around 360,000 clones, roughly nine tenths seen once. Material for sequencing was PBMCs or T cells enriched from blood (not recorded which). Receptors originate from a woman in her twenties or thirties who had recovered from COVID-19.

This rearrangement joins TRBV6-5 to TRBJ1-4, with a possible D match to TRBD1 (5 bases). Trimming pared 0 bases from V and 10 bases from J, leaving 6 bases between. The germline V gene encodes CDR1 MNHEY and CDR2 SVGAGI. The CDR3 extends over 12 amino acids. The CDR3 region is CASSYSGGKLFF. For the CDR3, the DNA is TGTGCCAGCAGTTACTCCGGGGGAAAACTGTTTTTT.

The rearrangement joins TRBV7-9 to TRBJ1-1, with D tentatively TRBD1 (5 bases). Germline CDR1 and CDR2: SEHNR and FQNEAQ (reference sequence). V lost 2 bases, J lost 5 bases, and 15 bases lay in between. CDR3 length: 15 residues. The CDR3 spells CASSLFDGAGTEAFF. DNA for the CDR3: TGTGCCAGCAGCTTATTTGATGGGGCTGGGACTGAAGCTTTCTTT.

This chain joins TRBV6-5 and TRBJ1-1, with 7 bases lining up with TRBD1. V gave up 11 bases and J gave up 1 base; unmatched junction bases: 10. Germline CDR1 reads MNHEY; CDR2 reads SVGAGI. The CDR3 has 14 amino acids. The CDR3 loop is CALTTGAKNTEAFF. The CDR3 nucleotides read TGTGCCCTCACCACAGGGGCCAAGAACACTGAAGCTTTCTTT.

The V and J genes are TRBV13 and TRBJ2-7; 7 bases align to TRBD2. J gave up 5 bases and V 3 bases, and 7 bases lay outside the gene matches. CDR1 is PRHDT and CDR2 is FYEKMQ in the germline V gene (reference sequence). The CDR3 runs 14 residues. The CDR3 coding sequence is TGTGCCAGCAGCTTTTTACTAGCGACCCACGAGCAGTACTTC. It encodes CASSFLLATHEQYF.

The gene calls are TRBV30 and TRBJ1-2; 9 bases map to TRBD1. CDR1 GTSNPN and CDR2 SVGIG come from the germline V gene (reference sequence). This CDR3 region has 18 residues. After removal of 1 base from V and 4 bases from J, the junction contained 16 bases not matched to a gene. The CDR3 here is CAWSGYRDRDVESYGYTF. The CDR3 bases are TGTGCCTGGAGTGGATACCGGGACAGGGATGTCGAGAGCTATGGCTACACCTTC.

The chain uses TRBV11-2 and TRBJ2-3; TRBD2 is a possible D gene (5 bases). Trimming took 3 bases from V and 5 from J, leaving 6 bases between them. The CDR3 contains 12 residues. Germline V gives CDR1 SGHAT, CDR2 FQNNGV. CDR3 nucleotides: TGTGCCAGCAGCTTCGAGGGAGATACGCAGTATTTT. It codes for CASSFEGDTQYF. Drawing the rest from reference TRBV11-2 and TRBJ2-3, the complete variable domain is EAGVAQSPRYKIIEKRQSVAFWCNPISGHATLYWYQQILGQGPKLLIQFQNNGVVDDSQLPKDRFSAERLKGVDSTLKIQPAKLEDSAVYLCASSFEGDTQYFGPGTRLTVL.

V gene TRBV10-3 combines with J gene TRBJ1-1; TRBD1 is a possible D gene (5 bases). V was trimmed by 6 bases and J by 0 bases, leaving 11 bases between them. The CDR3 is 14 amino acids. The germline V gene has CDR1 ENHRY and CDR2 SYGVKD. The CDR3 loop reads CAIREGQLNTEAFF. The DNA of the CDR3 is TGTGCCATCAGAGAGGGGCAGCTGAACACTGAAGCTTTCTTT.

The V and J genes are TRBV7-6 and TRBJ2-1; TRBD1 matches at 9 bases. Trimming cost V 5 bases and J 2 bases; bases outside gene matches: 16. This CDR3 is 19 amino acids long. The germline CDR1 and CDR2 sequences are SGHVS and FNYEAQ. The CDR3 DNA is TGTGCCAGCAGCCCTGGACAGGGGACCCCAAGCGGGGCCTACAATGAGCAGTTCTTC. Translation gives CASSPGQGTPSGAYNEQFF.

The rearrangement links TRBV5-5 to TRBJ1-5; D is perhaps TRBD1 (6 bases). Per germline, CDR1 SGHKS and CDR2 YYEKEE (reference sequence). The V end lost 2 bases, the J end lost 7 bases, and 25 bases lay between the germline ends. The CDR3 totals 18 residues. The CDR3 loop reads CASSFRAGGPGVAQPQHF. For the CDR3, the DNA is TGTGCCAGCAGCTTCCGGGCGGGGGGCCCGGGCGTAGCACAGCCCCAGCATTTT.

The genes are TRBV6-5 and TRBJ1-2; 7 nucleotides match TRBD1. The CDR3 is made up of 15 amino acids. Germline CDR1 reads MNHEY; CDR2 reads SVGAGI. V gave up 3 bases and J gave up 7 bases; unmatched junction bases: 11. Here the CDR3 reads CASSYLGGAGGGYTF. Written as DNA, the CDR3 is TGTGCCAGCAGTTATCTAGGGGGCGCAGGCGGTGGCTACACCTTC.

The chain has TRBV6-1 and TRBJ2-3; the D gene is possibly TRBD1 (6 bases). The germline CDR1 and CDR2 sequences are MNHNS and SASEGT. Deletions cut 0 bases from V and 3 bases from J, with 19 bases between. The CDR3 totals 18 residues. In nucleotides, the CDR3 is TGTGCCAGCAGTGAAGCGCTGGGAACAGGGACCTCGACAGATACGCAGTATTTT. As protein: CASSEALGTGTSTDTQYF.

This chain connects TRBV30 to TRBJ1-1; D is ambiguous. CDR1 and CDR2 from the germline V gene are GTSNPN and SVGIG (reference sequence). The CDR3 covers 15 residues. V lost 4 bases and J lost 1, with 16 bases in between. In nucleotides, the CDR3 is TGTGCCTGGAATGGGATGGCGGGTAGGAACACTGAAGCTTTCTTT. It is translated as CAWNGMAGRNTEAFF.

The chain has TRBV5-1 and TRBJ2-4, with TRBD1 as a possible D gene (7 bases). CDR1 and CDR2 (germline): SGHRS, YFSETQ. CDR3 length: 17 residues. Trimming pared 1 base from V and 2 bases from J, leaving 16 bases between. CDR3 in amino acids: CASSLSSSGGTKNIQYF. The CDR3 bases are TGCGCCAGCAGCTTGAGCTCGTCAGGGGGGACCAAAAACATTCAGTACTTC. The entire variable domain, with the rest obtained from reference TRBV5-1 and TRBJ2-4, is as follows: KAGVTQTPRYLIKTRGQQVTLSCSPISGHRSVSWYQQTPGQGLQFLFEYFSETQRNKGNFPGRFSGRQFSNSRSEMNVSTLELGDSALYLCASSLSSSGGTKNIQYFGAGTRLSVL.

The chain links TRBV7-4 to TRBJ1-3, with 10 bases aligning to TRBD1. This CDR3 region has 16 residues. CDR1 is SGHVT and CDR2 is SQSDAQ in the germline V gene. V was clipped by 5 bases and J by 4 bases; unmatched bases: 8. CDR3 bases: TGTGCCAGCAGCAAAGACAGGGGGCTTGGGGGAAACACCATATATTTT. It codes for CASSKDRGLGGNTIYF.

The chain couples TRBV5-6 to TRBJ1-4, with a weak D call TRBD1 (6 bases). This CDR3 contains 15 residues. Trimming took off 4 bases at V and 8 bases at J, with 18 bases between the two ends. CDR1 and CDR2 from the germline V gene are SGHDT and YYEEEE. CDR3 coding DNA: TGTGCCAGCAGCCGTAGGGGGGGCAACGGGGAAAAACTGTTTTTT. Translation: CASSRRGGNGEKLFF.

The V call is TRBV15, the J call TRBJ2-7; 8 nucleotides match TRBD1. This CDR3 has 15 residues. CDR1 is LNHNV and CDR2 is YYDKDF in the germline V gene (reference sequence). V gave up 4 bases and J gave up 0 bases; unmatched junction bases: 5. CDR3 bases: TGTGCCACCAGCAATCAGGGGGCTTTCTCCTACGAGCAGTACTTC. Translating gives CATSNQGAFSYEQYF.

The CDR3 reads CASSLSGAKNIQYF. CDR3 coding DNA: TGTGCCAGCAGTTTAAGCGGAGCCAAAAACATTCAGTACTTC. The chain joins TRBV28 to TRBJ2-4; D may be TRBD2 (5 bases). Trimming removed 2 bases at V and 0 bases at J, with 5 bases between. Germline V gives CDR1 MDHEN, CDR2 SYDVKM. CDR3 length equals 14 residues.

This clone was seen a handful of times. This sequence joins TRBV11-2 and TRBJ2-2, with D perhaps matching TRBD1 (6 bases). Deletions cut 5 bases from V and 3 bases from J, with 13 bases between. Germline V gene sequence: CDR1 SGHAT, CDR2 FQNNGV. CDR3 length: 15 residues. CDR3 protein: CASSLPYRDTGELFF. The CDR3 nucleotides are TGTGCCAGCAGCCTCCCCTACAGGGACACCGGGGAGCTGTTTTTT.

CDR3 amino acids: CAWSVRSSSDEQFF. CDR3 in DNA: TGTGCCTGGAGTGTACGCTCCAGTTCCGATGAGCAGTTCTTC. The chain carries TRBV30 and TRBJ2-1; D not certain. V shed 0 bases and J shed 8 bases, with 14 bases lying between them. In germline, CDR1 is GTSNPN, CDR2 SVGIG (reference sequence). The CDR3 has 14 residues.

The J gene is TRBJ2-1, the V gene TRBV5-5; D is perhaps TRBD2 (6 bases). Looked up from germline, CDR1 is SGHKS and CDR2 is YYEKEE (reference sequence). This CDR3 comprises 16 residues. The V gene lost 7 bases and the J gene lost 0 bases, with 17 bases spanning the gap. DNA of the CDR3: TGTGCCAGCGGACATCGGGAGCGGAGCTCCTACAATGAGCAGTTCTTC. It is translated as CASGHRERSSYNEQFF.

This clone was counted only a few times. The chain combines TRBV11-3 with TRBJ1-1; D uncertain. CDR3 length equals 13 residues. CDR1 and CDR2 from the germline V gene are SGHNT and YENEEA. V shed 1 base and J shed 6 bases, with 9 bases lying between them. CDR3 protein: CASSLVTGAEAFF. The DNA of the CDR3 is TGTGCCAGCAGCTTAGTAACCGGGGCTGAAGCTTTCTTT.

V gene TRBV15 combines with J gene TRBJ2-7; TRBD1 agrees at 7 bases. With V trimmed by 0 bases and J by 4 bases, 9 bases remained unmatched. The CDR3 totals 16 residues. CDR1 is LNHNV, CDR2 YYDKDF, per germline (reference sequence). This chain's CDR3 is CATSRDLGDRPYEQYF. For the CDR3, the DNA is TGTGCCACCAGCAGAGATCTCGGGGACAGACCTTACGAGCAGTACTTC.

Here the CDR3 reads CASSSRASGTGEQFF. For the CDR3, the DNA is TGTGCCAGCAGCTCGCGGGCTAGCGGGACCGGGGAGCAGTTCTTC. The rearrangement uses TRBV5-4 and TRBJ2-1, with 9 bases fitting TRBD2. The CDR3 sequence is 15 residues long. V dropped 3 bases and J dropped 10; count of bases not matched to a gene: 11. Germline V CDR1 and CDR2: SGHNT, YYREEE (reference sequence).

The chain carries TRBV25-1 and TRBJ2-5; 11 positions agree with TRBD1. Per the germline V gene, CDR1 is MGHDK and CDR2 is SYGVNS. Trimming at V came to 2 bases and at J to 1 base, leaving 3 bases not matched to a gene. This CDR3 is 16 amino acids long. CDR3 sequence (DNA): TGTGCCAGCAGTGAAGCCGGGACAGGGGGCCAAGAGACCCAGTACTTC. It is translated as CASSEAGTGGQETQYF. The whole variable domain, filled in from reference TRBV25-1 and TRBJ2-5, reads EADIYQTPRYLVIGTGKKITLECSQTMGHDKMYWYQQDPGMELHLIHYSYGVNSTEKGDLSSESTVSRIRTEHFPLTLESARPSHTSQYLCASSEAGTGGQETQYFGPGTRLLVL.

The V call is TRBV7-3, the J call TRBJ1-5; 8 bases agree with TRBD1. V lost 11 bases to trimming and J lost 2 bases; unmatched junction nucleotides: 17. CDR3 size: 17 residues. Germline loops: CDR1 SGHTA, CDR2 FQGTGA. In DNA, the CDR3 is TGTGCCCGAAGGGACAGGATAGTTCGGGACGGCAATCAGCCCCAGCATTTT. It translates to CARRDRIVRDGNQPQHF.

The chain links TRBV18 to TRBJ1-6; possible D gene TRBD1, 6 bases. This CDR3 contains 13 residues. Germline values: CDR1 KGHSH, CDR2 LQKENI. Trimming cost V 6 bases and J 7 bases, with 10 bases left between them. The CDR3 region is CASSLDRNSPLHF. The CDR3 DNA reads as TGTGCCAGCTCTCTAGACAGGAATTCACCCCTCCACTTT.

The rearrangement uses TRBV2 and TRBJ2-7, with a tentative D call TRBD2 (6 bases). This CDR3 contains 13 residues. Germline assignment: CDR1 SNHLY and CDR2 FYNNEI. Trimming stripped 3 bases from V and 5 bases from J, with 11 bases between. This CDR3 is CASSDGGIDEQYF. The CDR3 region has the DNA TGTGCCAGCAGTGACGGGGGAATAGACGAGCAGTACTTC.

The chain employs TRBV5-1 and TRBJ2-7, with 7 nucleotides matching TRBD1. CDR1 and CDR2 (germline): SGHRS, YFSETQ. The junction had 8 bases not matched to a gene; V was cut back by 4 bases and J by 1 base. The CDR3 has 15 residues. The CDR3, as DNA: TGCGCCAGCAGCCCACAGACAGGGTCATCCTACGAGCAGTACTTC. This codes for CASSPQTGSSYEQYF.